The T cell receptor beta chain described here comes from a study of response to subunit inactivated influenza vaccine. Regarding the study as a whole: Authors suggested seasonal influenza vaccinations each recruit few new T cells.

A few counts support this clonotype. No antigen is known for it. CDR3 length: 12 residues. Germline loops: CDR1 MNHEY, CDR2 SVGEGT. V lost 7 bases and J lost 8, with 12 bases in between. Using its own MiXCR run on the RT-PCR reads, TCRdb lists one record per CDR3 protein. The sample contains 400,000 to 650,000 distinct CDR3 sequences, around 7.9% of which appear only once. The receptor was derived from a man between 50 and 69 years old who received an inactivated influenza vaccine. The chain uses TRBV6-2 or TRBV6-3 and TRBJ2-4; the D gene could be TRBD1 or TRBD2 (5 bases each). This sample comprised PBMCs from blood, obtained approximately 25 months after vaccination. The CDR3 sequence is CASTTRGDIQYF. DNA for the CDR3: TGTGCCAGCACCACGAGGGGAGACATTCAGTACTTC.